The T cell receptor beta chain under discussion was sequenced for a study of shared T cell receptors in the human thymus. Assay: immunoSEQ multiplex PCR; the TCRdb copy retains only in-frame clones and omits some. This table has about 660,000 clones, around 87% appearing once. Germline CDR1 reads MNHNS; CDR2 reads SASEGT. Germline trimming cut 4 bases from V and 4 bases from J; bases unmatched to any gene: 2. This CDR3 is built from 15 residues. These sequences were also reported in another study, on human thymus T cells. In that study: Thymic TCR repertoires of unrelated people reportedly overlapped highly.

Sequences were obtained from thymocytes. The receptor comes from a boy in the first two years of life with a congenital heart defect. V is TRBV6-1 and J is TRBJ2-3; TRBD2 matches 13 bases. For the CDR3, the DNA is TGTGCCAGCAGTGCACTAGCGGGAGGGCCAGATACGCAGTATTTT. It translates to CASSALAGGPDTQYF.